This T cell receptor (beta chain) was profiled in a study of beta chain features in type 1 diabetes. Overall study context: No patient-donor differences in age, gender, total cells or subset yield. Sorted cells, some 98,000,000 in number, were examined across all samples.

General study points: Diminished insertions and augmented deletions at VDJ junctions characterized type 1 diabetes patients. There was a moderate but significant shortening of TCRB CDR3s in all four CD4+ subsets of Type 1 diabetes patients.

Investigators reverse transcribed all isolated RNA, so they sequenced expressed TCRB transcripts. Sequencing used immunoSEQ multiplex PCR; TCRdb keeps in-frame clones, though not all of them. In the table there are roughly 150,000 clones, around 8% of which are singletons. This clone was found a few times. Its target is unknown. V shed 2 bases, J shed 7 bases, and the junction held 10 bases outside the gene matches. The germline gives CDR1 SGHDT, CDR2 YYEEEE. CDR3 size: 15 residues. This chain uses TRBV5-6 with TRBJ2-5; 8 bases are shared with TRBD2. This clonotype was obtained from a woman aged 40 to 50 with type 1 diabetes. Specimen: central memory CD4+ T cells from blood. The CDR3 loop is CASSFGGGLLGTQYF. The CDR3 DNA reads as TGTGCCAGCAGCTTCGGGGGGGGGCTACTCGGGACCCAGTACTTC. The full variable domain, with the rest looked up from reference TRBV5-6 and TRBJ2-5, is DAGVTQSPTHLIKTRGQQVTLRCSPKSGHDTVSWYQQALGQGPQFIFQYYEEEERQRGNFPDRFSGHQFPNYSSELNVNALLLGDSALYLCASSFGGGLLGTQYFGPGTRLLVL.